The T cell receptor (beta chain) under discussion was sequenced for a study of shared clonotypes between healthy human individuals. Whole-study context: Donor ages ranged 18 to 49 years: a couple of women, a few men.

A note on this clone: Its antigen is undetermined.

Terminally differentiated effector memory CD45RA+ cells were excluded from the naive CD8 cells, which were CD45RO-negative and positively selected for CCR7. Within Nashville, Tennessee resided all donors, each a Caucasian adult. V shed 3 bases, J shed 7 bases, and the junction held 9 bases outside the gene matches. The CDR3 has 15 residues. Germline-derived CDR1 and CDR2 are WSHSY and SAAADI. Findings and caveats of the study: For naive CD4 cells, approximately 5% of clonotypes were shared across a handful of donors.

The assay was run at deep level. Libraries were prepared by immunoSEQ multiplex PCR; TCRdb keeps only in-frame clonotypes and omits some of them. There are millions of clones in the sample; about 94% occur only once, and 0.85% to 1.2% lies in the top ten. Sample: naive CD8+ T cells sorted from blood. This sequence joins TRBV10-2 and TRBJ2-1, with 7 positions matching TRBD2. The TCR comes from a man in his late teens or twenties in good health. The CDR3 DNA reads as TGCGCCAGCAGTGACCCCGGGAGGATTGGTAATGAGCAGTTCTTC. The encoded protein is CASSDPGRIGNEQFF.